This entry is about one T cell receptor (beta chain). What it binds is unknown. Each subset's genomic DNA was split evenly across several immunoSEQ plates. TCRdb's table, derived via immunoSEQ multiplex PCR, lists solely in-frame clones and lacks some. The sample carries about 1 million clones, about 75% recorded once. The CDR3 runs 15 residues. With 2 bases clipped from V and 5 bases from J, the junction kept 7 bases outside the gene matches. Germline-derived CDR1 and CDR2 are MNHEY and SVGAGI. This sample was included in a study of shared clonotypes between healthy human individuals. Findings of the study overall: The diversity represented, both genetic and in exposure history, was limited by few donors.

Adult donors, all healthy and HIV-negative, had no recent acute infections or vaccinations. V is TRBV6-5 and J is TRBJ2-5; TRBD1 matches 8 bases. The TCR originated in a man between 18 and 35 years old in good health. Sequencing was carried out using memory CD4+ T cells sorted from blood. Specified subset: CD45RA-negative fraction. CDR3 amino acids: CASSYIGQGRETQYF. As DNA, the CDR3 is TGTGCCAGCAGTTACATAGGACAGGGCAGGGAGACCCAGTACTTC.